A selection of T cell receptor beta chains follows, all from one sample in a study of cytomegalovirus exposure and HLA in healthy donors. Clones were read by immunoSEQ multiplex PCR, and TCRdb kept only the in-frame ones, dropping some. The sample consists of 110,000 to 150,000 clones, more than 8% of them appearing once. Sequenced input: PBMCs. The receptors originated from a man in his fifties in good health and CMV-seronegative. Both conserved end residues are part of each CDR3. Fields, in order: clone size, J gene, V gene, D gene, CDR3 DNA, CDR3 protein. A D gene is named only where the DNA matches it firmly. Rows give clone size only sometimes, using once, few, many, or a class for an expanded clone.

few | TRBJ2-5 | TRBV5-1 | - | TGCGCCAGCAGCTTGAGCGGGCAAGAGACCCAGTACTTC | CASSLSGQETQYF
few | TRBJ1-5 | TRBV6-5 | TRBD1 | TGTGCCAGCAGGCCGACAGGGAGAGTTCATCAGCCCCAGCATTTT | CASRPTGRVHQPQHF
few | TRBJ1-1 | TRBV6-5 | - | TGTGCCAGCAGTTACTCCAGGGTTACTGAAGCTTTCTTT | CASSYSRVTEAFF
few | TRBJ2-5 | TRBV7-3 | TRBD2 | TGTGCCAGCAGCTCACCCGGGGCAGCGGGAGACCAAGAGACCCAGTACTTC | CASSSPGAAGDQETQYF
- | TRBJ2-3 | TRBV19 | - | TGTGCCAGTATTGGGTGGGCATCAGATACGCAGTATTTT | CASIGWASDTQYF
few | TRBJ1-2 | TRBV6-5 | TRBD1 | TGTGCCAGCAGTTACTCGGGACAGGGTCGCGGCTACACCTTC | CASSYSGQGRGYTF
few | TRBJ2-5 | TRBV7-8 | - | TGTGCCAGCAGCTTTAATAGAGAGACCCAGTACTTC | CASSFNRETQYF
few | TRBJ2-3 | TRBV18 | - | TGTGCCAGCTCACTCCATGGCACAGATACGCAGTATTTT | CASSLHGTDTQYF
- | TRBJ1-5 | TRBV19 | TRBD1 | TGTGCCAGTAGTATGACAGGGGGCAATCAGCCCCAGCATTTT | CASSMTGGNQPQHF
- | TRBJ2-3 | TRBV15 | TRBD1 | TGTGCCACCAGCACCAGGGGGACCACAGATACGCAGTATTTT | CATSTRGTTDTQYF
- | TRBJ2-3 | TRBV10-3 | TRBD1 | TGTGCCAACCGCCGGGACAGCAGCACAGATACGCAGTATTTT | CANRRDSSTDTQYF
- | TRBJ2-2 | TRBV9 | - | TGTGCCAGCTCAGGGGCAGTGAACACCGGGGAGCTGTTTTTT | CASSGAVNTGELFF
few | TRBJ2-3 | TRBV30 | - | TGTGCCTGGAGTGTGGCCAGGTACACAGATACGCAGTATTTT | CAWSVARYTDTQYF
few | TRBJ2-5 | TRBV19 | TRBD2 | TGTGCCAGTAGCCCCCGGGGGGGAGAGGAGACCCAGTACTTC | CASSPRGGEETQYF
few | TRBJ1-4 | TRBV5-1 | - | TGCGCCAGCAGCACAGGAAAAGGGGGGGCGGCTAATGAAAAACTGTTTTTT | CASSTGKGGAANEKLFF
- | TRBJ1-4 | TRBV19 | TRBD1 | TGTGCCACCCATGGACAGGCGGGCAGAAGGAGTGAAAAACTGTTTTTT | CATHGQAGRRSEKLFF
- | TRBJ2-1 | TRBV29-1 | - | TGCAGCGTTGAAGGGTCAGGGATCTACAATGAGCAGTTCTTC | CSVEGSGIYNEQFF
- | TRBJ1-6 | TRBV7-7 | - | TGTGCTAGCAGCCTGGAGGTTAATTCACCCCTCCACTTT | CASSLEVNSPLHF
few | TRBJ2-1 | TRBV2 | - | TGTGCCAGCAGTCCCCAGAGCAGGCGCTGGTTTAAGTTCTTC | CASSPQSRRWFKFF
- | TRBJ1-5 | TRBV4-1 | TRBD1 | TGCGCCAGCAGCCAAGTTGGGACAGGGACGAATCAGCCCCAGCATTTT | CASSQVGTGTNQPQHF
few | TRBJ1-1 | TRBV19 | TRBD1 | TGTGCCAGTAGTAACCGGGCAGGGGGCAACACTGAAGCTTTCTTT | CASSNRAGGNTEAFF
- | TRBJ2-2 | TRBV10-3 | TRBD2 | TGTGCCATCAGGGGGGGGGCTAGCGGGGCGAACACCGGGGAGCTGTTTTTT | CAIRGGASGANTGELFF
few | TRBJ2-3 | TRBV5-4 | - | TGTGCCAGCAGCTCGAGGGGGGGAACAGATACGCAGTATTTT | CASSSRGGTDTQYF
few | TRBJ1-1 | TRBV7-2 | TRBD1 | TGTGCCAGCAGTCGAGGACAGGGGGCCGAAGCTTTCTTT | CASSRGQGAEAFF
- | TRBJ2-1 | TRBV6-6 | - | TGTGCCAGCAGCGGCGCAGGGGAAGTTCGCAATGAGCAGTTCTTC | CASSGAGEVRNEQFF
- | TRBJ2-5 | TRBV5-6 | TRBD2 | TGTGCCAGCAGCTTGACTAGCGGCCAAGAGACCCAGTACTTC | CASSLTSGQETQYF
few | TRBJ1-2 | TRBV2 | TRBD1 | TGTGCCAGCAGCACTAAACGGGTAGGACAGGGGGTCTACACCTTC | CASSTKRVGQGVYTF
- | TRBJ1-2 | TRBV19 | TRBD1 | TGTGCCAGTAGCAATCCCGGGACAGGGAGGAGAAACTATGGCCACACCTTC | CASSNPGTGRRNYGHTF
few | TRBJ1-1 | TRBV6-6 | TRBD1 | TGTGCCAGCAGTTACCGGGACAGGAACACTGAAGCTTTCTTT | CASSYRDRNTEAFF
- | TRBJ1-5 | TRBV10-3 | TRBD1 | TGTGCCATCAGTGAGTCGGGACAGGGGCGTCAGCCCCAGCATTTT | CAISESGQGRQPQHF
few | TRBJ2-3 | TRBV7-9 | TRBD1 | TGTGCCAGCAGCCAGAACTCCCCGGGACAGGGTTATATCACAGATACGCAGTATTTT | CASSQNSPGQGYITDTQYF
- | TRBJ1-2 | TRBV30 | - | TGTGCCTGGAGCCGGGGGGCTAACTATGGCTACACCTTC | CAWSRGANYGYTF
- | TRBJ2-2 | TRBV6-5 | - | TGTGCCAGCAGACCTAGACAGATCGTCACCGGGGAGCTGTTTTTT | CASRPRQIVTGELFF
- | TRBJ2-3 | TRBV6-1 | - | TGTGCCAGCAGTGAACTTCGGGGATCAGATACGCAGTATTTT | CASSELRGSDTQYF
- | TRBJ2-1 | TRBV2 | - | TGTGCCAGCAGTGTGACTGCATACCTGGACTTTAACAATGAGCAGTTCTTC | CASSVTAYLDFNNEQFF
few | TRBJ2-7 | TRBV27 | TRBD2 | TGTGCCAGCAGTCTCGGGACGTCCGGGACTAGCGGGAGGCTCTACTTC | CASSLGTSGTSGRLYF
few | TRBJ1-4 | TRBV7-9 | TRBD1 | TGTGCCAGCAGCATACGACAGGGGTCAACTAATGAAAAACTGTTTTTT | CASSIRQGSTNEKLFF
- | TRBJ2-1 | TRBV9 | TRBD2 | TGTGCCAGCAGCTGGGGGCTAGCGGGTAACAATGAGCAGTTCTTC | CASSWGLAGNNEQFF
few | TRBJ1-4 | TRBV6-5 | TRBD1 | TGTGCCAGCAGGAACAGGGGAGGTAATGAAAAACTGTTTTTT | CASRNRGGNEKLFF
few | TRBJ2-1 | TRBV4-1 | TRBD2 | TGCGCCAGCAGCCAAGGGGCCGGGACTAGCGGGCTCCACCACCCCTACAATGAGCAGTTCTTC | CASSQGAGTSGLHHPYNEQFF
- | TRBJ2-2 | TRBV7-9 | TRBD1 | TGTGCCAGCAGCATGACAGGGATAACCGGGGAGCTGTTTTTT | CASSMTGITGELFF
- | TRBJ2-6 | TRBV11-3 | - | TGTGCCAGCAGCTTCTCGACAGACTCTGGGGCCAACGTCCTGACTTTC | CASSFSTDSGANVLTF
few | TRBJ1-1 | TRBV6-5 | TRBD1 | TGTGCCGTTAACAGGGGAGCCACTGAAGCTTTCTTT | CAVNRGATEAFF
few | TRBJ2-7 | TRBV4-1 | TRBD2 | TGCGCCAGCAGCGTACAACCGGGACAGAAAGGACTAGCGGGAGTCTACGAGCAGTACTTC | CASSVQPGQKGLAGVYEQYF
- | TRBJ1-2 | TRBV6-1 | - | TGTGCCAGCAGTGATCCCAACCCAGGGCATGGCTACACCTTC | CASSDPNPGHGYTF
few | TRBJ2-5 | TRBV29-1 | TRBD1 | TGCAGCGCCGGACAGGGCCAAGAGACCCAGTACTTC | CSAGQGQETQYF
- | TRBJ2-7 | TRBV28 | - | TGTGCCAGCAGTTCGACAAACACCTACGAGCAGTACTTC | CASSSTNTYEQYF
- | TRBJ1-1 | TRBV19 | TRBD1 | TGTGCCAGTAGTCCTCAGGACAGGGAAACTGAAGCTTTCTTT | CASSPQDRETEAFF
few | TRBJ1-5 | TRBV28 | - | TGTGCCATCGCAGCAGGGGCCGCGACCCAGCATTTT | CAIAAGAATQHF
few | TRBJ1-2 | TRBV2 | - | TGTGCCAGCAGTTATGGGCAGGGATCCTATGGCTACACCTTC | CASSYGQGSYGYTF
few | TRBJ2-7 | TRBV6-5 | TRBD2 | TGTGCCAGCACTAGCGGGATGGACTACGAGCAGTACTTC | CASTSGMDYEQYF
- | TRBJ2-7 | TRBV29-1 | - | TGCAGCGTTGACCGCCTAGGGGATGATCCGTACGAGCAGTACTTC | CSVDRLGDDPYEQYF
few | TRBJ2-7 | TRBV27 | TRBD2 | TGTGCCAGCAGTTTAAACAGCGGGAGCTCCTACGAGCAGTACTTC | CASSLNSGSSYEQYF